A single sample gave rise to the 8 T cell receptor beta chains below, sequenced in a study of cytomegalovirus exposure and HLA in healthy donors. Vbeta (60) and Jbeta (13) primers were used in the PCR. The assay was immunoSEQ multiplex PCR, and TCRdb's table has in-frame clones only and misses some. The profile shows about 120,000 clones, approximately 81% of them singletons. Specimen: PBMCs. Source of these receptors: a woman aged 40 to 49 in good health and CMV-seronegative.

This clone came up a few times. The chain links TRBV6-1 to TRBJ1-1, with D possibly being TRBD1 (5 bases). Trimming shortened V by 3 bases and J by 3 bases, and 8 bases separated the two germline ends. The CDR3 is made up of 13 amino acids. The germline CDR1 and CDR2 sequences are MNHNS and SASEGT. This chain's CDR3 is CASSDRADTEAFF. As DNA, the CDR3 is TGTGCCAGCAGTGACAGGGCGGACACTGAAGCTTTCTTT.

The chain employs TRBV6-4 and TRBJ1-6, with no clear D. Germline CDR1 MRHNA, CDR2 SNTAGT. The CDR3 has 13 amino acids. V was pared by 1 base and J by 7 bases, with 5 bases between. The CDR3 reads CASSDYINSPLHF. CDR3 DNA: TGTGCCAGCAGTGACTATATCAATTCACCCCTCCACTTT.

J is TRBJ1-2 and V is TRBV28, with 7 bases fitting TRBD1. Germline V gene sequence: CDR1 MDHEN, CDR2 SYDVKM. Losses at the gene ends were 6 bases for V and 0 bases for J; bases not matched to a gene: 7. This CDR3 spans 15 amino acids. The CDR3 coding sequence is TGTGCCAGCAGGGCGGGACAGCTACCTAACTATGGCTACACCTTC. It is translated as CASRAGQLPNYGYTF.

This clone was recorded only once. V and J are TRBV5-1 and TRBJ2-7; 8 bases are a match to TRBD1. The CDR3 contains 15 residues. CDR1 and CDR2 from the germline V gene are SGHRS and YFSETQ. V gave up 4 bases and J gave up 3 bases; unmatched junction bases: 9. The CDR3, as DNA: TGCGCCAGCAGCGAGGGACAGGCTACGGTCTACGAGCAGTACTTC. It codes for CASSEGQATVYEQYF.

The J gene is TRBJ1-2, the V gene TRBV2, with D unclear. The CDR3 is 14 residues long. V lost 8 bases to trimming and J lost 0 bases, with 13 bases between them. Germline loops: CDR1 SNHLY, CDR2 FYNNEI. The CDR3 region has the DNA TGTGCCAGCGGTAGTCAGGTCCCTAACTATGGCTACACCTTC. Translation: CASGSQVPNYGYTF.

V usage is TRBV28 and J usage is TRBJ2-1, with TRBD2 identical over 12 bases. The trim removed 2 bases at V and 8 bases at J, leaving 7 bases unmatched. The germline gives CDR1 MDHEN, CDR2 SYDVKM. This CDR3 has 16 residues. CDR3 region: CASSLPSGRGVDEQFF. In DNA form, the CDR3 reads TGTGCCAGCAGTTTACCTAGCGGGAGGGGGGTGGATGAGCAGTTCTTC.

The chain uses TRBV7-9 and TRBJ1-2; 7 positions agree with TRBD1. The CDR3 consists of 14 residues. The germline V gene has CDR1 SEHNR and CDR2 FQNEAQ (reference sequence). After removal of 6 bases from V and 9 bases from J, the junction contained 13 bases not matched to a gene. The CDR3 region has the DNA TGTGCCAGCAGTTCAGACAGGGAGGCTTGGCGCTACACCTTC. Its protein product is CASSSDREAWRYTF.

The rearrangement joins TRBV19 to TRBJ1-2; a possible D gene is TRBD1 (6 bases). The CDR3 loop spans 16 amino acids. Trimming left V 6 bases short and J 3 bases short, with 20 bases between. Germline V gene data show CDR1 as LNHDA and CDR2 as SQIVND (reference sequence). The CDR3 region is CASSLLGHALHYGYTF. In DNA form, the CDR3 reads TGTGCCAGTAGCCTCCTGGGACACGCCCTACACTATGGCTACACCTTC.